The clone carrying this T cell receptor (beta chain) was counted only a few times. Its antigen is currently unknown. These data originate in a study of cytomegalovirus exposure and HLA in healthy donors. Study-wide findings and caveats: A later analysis found most CMV-associated TCR beta chains apparently HLA-restricted. In an earlier analysis, productive rearrangement rates for most beta V segments clustered near 87% or 30%.

Germline CDR1 reads SNHLY; CDR2 reads FYNNEI. Trimming took 3 bases from V and 0 from J; bases not matched to a gene: 16. CDR3 length: 19 residues. The PCR used 60 Vbeta and 13 Jbeta primers. Clones were sequenced by immunoSEQ multiplex PCR, and TCRdb holds only the in-frame ones, with some missing. The data show 100,000 to 150,000 clones, approximately 78% seen once. The source is a female donor in good health and CMV-seronegative. The chain has TRBV2 and TRBJ1-2; 7 nucleotides agree with TRBD1. The sample taken for sequencing was PBMCs. This chain's CDR3 is CASSDIIGQDRFSNYGYTF. In nucleotides, the CDR3 is TGTGCCAGCAGTGATATTATCGGACAGGACCGCTTCTCTAACTATGGCTACACCTTC.